A single sample is the source of the 26 T cell receptor beta chains below, sequenced in a study of blood T cell repertoires in COVID-19. Libraries were prepared by immunoSEQ multiplex PCR; TCRdb keeps only in-frame clonotypes and omits some of them. The data contain 70,000 to 80,000 clones, 82% of them singletons. Material for sequencing was peripheral blood. The origin of the receptors is a woman aged 80 or over with acute or convalescent COVID-19.

This clone has only a few counts. This chain joins TRBV28 and TRBJ2-1, with 7 bases fitting TRBD2. Germline V lookup: CDR1 MDHEN, CDR2 SYDVKM. The length of the CDR3 is 12 residues. The J segment lost 14 bases and the V segment lost 5 bases, leaving 9 bases of the junction unmatched. The CDR3 reads CASSALGEGEFF. CDR3 nucleotides: TGTGCCAGCAGTGCGTTGGGGGAGGGTGAGTTCTTC. Drawing the rest from reference TRBV28 and TRBJ2-1, the complete variable domain is DVKVTQSSRYLVKRTGEKVFLECVQDMDHENMFWYRQDPGLGLRLIYFSYDVKMKEKGDIPEGYSVSREKKERFSLILESASTNQTSMYLCASSALGEGEFFGPGTRLTVL.

CDR3 amino acids: CASSIGNGGANTGELFF. CDR3 coding DNA: TGTGCCAGTAGTATAGGTAACGGGGGGGCGAACACCGGGGAGCTGTTTTTT. V and J are TRBV19 and TRBJ2-2, with 8 bases fitting TRBD2. Germline CDR1 reads LNHDA; CDR2 reads SQIVND (reference sequence). V lost 1 base to trimming and J lost 0 bases; unmatched junction nucleotides: 4. The CDR3 spans 17 residues.

This chain joins TRBV9 and TRBJ2-1, with 7 positions matching TRBD1. Germline CDR1 is SGDLS and CDR2 is YYNGEE. There are 15 residues in the CDR3. Unmatched junction bases numbered 4, after V lost 0 bases and J lost 4 bases. CDR3 DNA sequence: TGTGCCAGCAGCGTAGGAGTGACAGGGTACAATGAGCAGTTCTTC. It translates to CASSVGVTGYNEQFF.

The rearrangement joins TRBV7-9 to TRBJ2-7, with no clear D. The CDR3 extends over 14 amino acids. Germline lookup yields CDR1 SEHNR and CDR2 FQNEAQ (reference sequence). Trimming left V 0 bases short and J 4 bases short, with 10 bases between. The CDR3 sequence is CASSLAGLLYEQYF. Written as DNA, the CDR3 is TGTGCCAGCAGCTTAGCGGGCCTCCTTTACGAGCAGTACTTC. The whole variable domain, remainder taken from reference TRBV7-9 and TRBJ2-7, is DTGVSQNPRHKITKRGQNVTFRCDPISEHNRLYWYRQTLGQGPEFLTYFQNEAQLEKSRLLSDRFSAERPKGSFSTLEIQRTEQGDSAMYLCASSLAGLLYEQYFGPGTRLTVT.

The chain combines TRBV28 with TRBJ2-7; the D gene is possibly TRBD2 (5 bases). The CDR3 totals 13 residues. The germline V and J ends were trimmed by 7 bases and 0 bases, with 10 bases remaining between them. The germline CDR1 and CDR2 sequences are MDHEN and SYDVKM. CDR3 amino acids: CASTLDSSYEQYF. CDR3 coding DNA: TGTGCCAGCACTTTGGACTCCTCCTACGAGCAGTACTTC.

The chain couples TRBV20-1 to TRBJ1-2, with 10 bases fitting TRBD1. In germline, CDR1 is DFQATT, CDR2 SNEGSKA (reference sequence). The CDR3 sequence is 11 residues long. Trimming at V came to 3 bases and at J to 10 bases, leaving 2 bases not matched to a gene. Written as DNA, the CDR3 is TGCAGTGCTAGGACAGGGGGCCCCTACACCTTC. Protein product: CSARTGGPYTF.

V usage is TRBV3-1 (or the pseudogene TRBV3-2) and J usage is TRBJ1-2, with D possibly TRBD1 on 5 matching bases. The CDR3 totals 13 residues. V was trimmed by 1 base and J by 8 bases, leaving 11 bases between them. Germline assignment: CDR1 LGHDT and CDR2 YNNKEL (reference sequence). Here the CDR3 reads CASSQGGHTGYTF. DNA of the CDR3: TGTGCCAGCAGCCAAGGGGGCCACACCGGCTACACCTTC.

The chain carries TRBV4-3 and TRBJ2-7, with D tentatively TRBD1 (7 bases). Looked up from germline, CDR1 is LGHNA and CDR2 is YSLEER. The V end was cut by 1 base, the J end by 2 bases, with 12 bases between. CDR3 length equals 15 residues. CDR3 protein: CASSQGAGGTYEQYF. The CDR3 DNA follows: TGCGCCAGCAGCCAAGGGGCAGGGGGGACCTACGAGCAGTACTTC.

The genes are TRBV6-5 and TRBJ2-7; TRBD1 might be the D (6 bases). The CDR3 length is 14 residues. CDR1 is MNHEY, CDR2 SVGAGI, per germline. V lost 7 bases, J lost 2 bases, and 15 bases lay in between. CDR3 in amino acids: CASTGQGTPYEQYF. In DNA, the CDR3 is TGTGCCAGCACCGGGCAGGGGACCCCCTACGAGCAGTACTTC.

The rearrangement joins TRBV24-1 to TRBJ2-1; tentative D call: TRBD2 (5 bases). The ends were cut back, 8 bases at V and 6 bases at J, with 10 bases in the middle. The CDR3 is 12 residues long. CDR1 KGHDR and CDR2 SFDVKD come from the germline V gene. CDR3 region: CATKSGGNEQFF. The CDR3 nucleotides read TGTGCCACCAAATCTGGAGGCAATGAGCAGTTCTTC.

The V gene is TRBV29-1, the J gene TRBJ2-7; 7 bases align to TRBD1. Germline-derived CDR1 and CDR2 are SQVTM and ANQGSEA. The CDR3 runs to 14 residues. V dropped 0 bases and J dropped 4; count of bases not matched to a gene: 6. The CDR3 protein is CSVEDRDSGYEQYF. CDR3 coding DNA: TGCAGCGTTGAAGACCGGGACAGTGGTTACGAGCAGTACTTC.

The chain combines TRBV6-5 with TRBJ1-1; D unclear. The germline V and J ends were trimmed by 6 bases and 0 bases, with 11 bases remaining between them. Germline-derived CDR1 and CDR2 are MNHEY and SVGAGI. This CDR3 has 14 amino acids. The CDR3 reads CASSHRSMNTEAFF. The CDR3 DNA follows: TGTGCCAGCAGCCATAGATCTATGAACACTGAAGCTTTCTTT.

The rearrangement uses TRBV7-9 and TRBJ2-5, with D unresolved. The ends were cut back, 5 bases at V and 4 bases at J, with 17 bases in the middle. Germline assignment: CDR1 SEHNR and CDR2 FQNEAQ (reference sequence). There are 15 residues in the CDR3. CDR3 in amino acids: CASSARLGTGETQYF. The CDR3 DNA follows: TGTGCCAGCAGCGCGAGATTGGGTACGGGAGAGACCCAGTACTTC.

The gene calls are TRBV9 and TRBJ2-7, with D possibly TRBD2 on 6 matching bases. The germline V and J ends were trimmed by 7 bases and 2 bases, with 13 bases remaining between them. Germline assignment: CDR1 SGDLS and CDR2 YYNGEE. The CDR3 covers 13 residues. The CDR3 protein is CASAPDYPYEQYF. CDR3 nucleotide sequence: TGTGCCAGCGCGCCGGACTACCCCTACGAGCAGTACTTC.

The chain employs TRBV27 and TRBJ1-4; TRBD1 aligns across 8 bases. Germline V gene sequence: CDR1 MNHEY, CDR2 SMNVEV (reference sequence). This CDR3 comprises 15 residues. Trimming at V came to 5 bases and at J to 5 bases, leaving 7 bases not matched to a gene. CDR3 nucleotide sequence: TGTGCCAGCAGTAAAGGACAGGGCGAAAATGAAAAACTGTTTTTT. Translated: CASSKGQGENEKLFF.

This clone was observed once. The chain couples TRBV18 to TRBJ2-1, with 11 bases identical to TRBD2. The CDR3 sequence is 15 residues long. Germline-derived CDR1 and CDR2 are KGHSH and LQKENI. V shed 2 bases, J shed 5 bases, and the junction held 2 bases outside the gene matches. The CDR3 DNA reads TGTGCCAGCTCACCAGGGACTAGCGGTCACAATGAGCAGTTCTTC. It codes for CASSPGTSGHNEQFF.

The chain couples TRBV11-3 to TRBJ2-1, with 8 bases that match TRBD2. The CDR3 length is 18 residues. CDR1 is SGHNT and CDR2 is YENEEA in the germline V gene. Trimming at V came to 2 bases and at J to 4 bases, leaving 13 bases not matched to a gene. The CDR3 DNA is TGTGCCAGCAGCTTATCCTCACCGGCGGCTAGCGGGTACAATGAGCAGTTCTTC. Its protein is CASSLSSPAASGYNEQFF.

CDR3 coding DNA: TGTGCCAGCAGCCGCAGTGGACTGACCGGGGAGCTGTTTTTT. The encoded protein is CASSRSGLTGELFF. This rearrangement joins TRBV7-9 to TRBJ2-2, with a weak D call TRBD2 (5 bases). The V end lost 5 bases, the J end lost 5 bases, and 12 bases lay between the germline ends. The germline gives CDR1 SEHNR, CDR2 FQNEAQ (reference sequence). The CDR3 contains 14 residues.

This rearrangement joins TRBV11-2 to TRBJ2-7; 12 bases fit TRBD2. V lost 4 bases to trimming and J lost 8 bases; unmatched junction nucleotides: 12. The CDR3 loop spans 16 amino acids. Germline V gives CDR1 SGHAT, CDR2 FQNNGV. CDR3 sequence (DNA): TGTGCCAGCAGCTCCATCAGGCTAGCGGGAGGGAGAAAGCAGTACTTC. It is translated as CASSSIRLAGGRKQYF.

The chain combines TRBV30 with TRBJ1-1; 9 nucleotides agree with TRBD1. Germline assignment: CDR1 GTSNPN and CDR2 SVGIG (reference sequence). V dropped 4 bases and J dropped 7; count of bases not matched to a gene: 10. The CDR3 runs 14 residues. The CDR3 DNA is TGTGCCTGGAACGATCCCGGGACAGGGTTTGAAGCTTTCTTT. Translated, it gives CAWNDPGTGFEAFF.

The J gene is TRBJ2-7, the V gene TRBV9; 10 nucleotides align to TRBD2. The CDR3 has 15 amino acids. Germline V lookup: CDR1 SGDLS, CDR2 YYNGEE. V was pared by 4 bases and J by 7 bases, with 11 bases of the junction left unmatched. CDR3 in DNA: TGTGCCAGCAGCCCAGGGGGGGGACTAGCGCATGAGCAGTACTTC. It yields the protein CASSPGGGLAHEQYF.

This chain uses TRBV10-3 with TRBJ1-1; possible D gene TRBD1, 6 bases. Germline V gives CDR1 ENHRY, CDR2 SYGVKD. The V end was cut by 6 bases, the J end by 5 bases, with 19 bases between. CDR3 length: 15 residues. DNA for the CDR3: TGTGCCATCAGAGGGACAAATCCAAGAGGGACTGAAGCTTTCTTT. It yields the protein CAIRGTNPRGTEAFF.

The chain links TRBV7-9 to TRBJ1-4, with 8 positions matching TRBD1. This CDR3 contains 15 residues. V lost 6 bases, J lost 8 bases, and 11 bases stayed unmatched. Germline lookup yields CDR1 SEHNR and CDR2 FQNEAQ (reference sequence). CDR3 coding DNA: TGTGCCAGCAGACTCGGACAGGGCCCGAGGGAAAAACTGTTTTTT. This sequence encodes CASRLGQGPREKLFF.

The chain links TRBV5-5 to TRBJ1-6, with D possibly being TRBD1 (5 bases). Germline V gene data show CDR1 as SGHKS and CDR2 as YYEKEE (reference sequence). The V and J ends lost 1 base and 6 bases respectively, with 11 bases between them. The CDR3 contains 15 residues. This CDR3 reads CASSLPGNINSPLHF. CDR3 DNA: TGTGCCAGCAGCTTGCCAGGGAATATTAATTCACCCCTCCACTTT.

V gene TRBV2 combines with J gene TRBJ2-1; D gene uncertain. Per the germline V gene, CDR1 is SNHLY and CDR2 is FYNNEI. The CDR3 runs 15 residues. Trimming removed 6 bases at V and 4 bases at J, with 16 bases between. The CDR3 here is CASRILSATYNEQFF. For the CDR3, the DNA is TGTGCCAGCAGGATCTTGAGCGCCACTTACAATGAGCAGTTCTTC.

Turning to this clone: Other DNA sequences in this specimen translate into the identical CDR3. The rearrangement joins TRBV5-1 to TRBJ1-1; 8 bases map to TRBD1. The CDR3 is made up of 15 amino acids. V shed 0 bases, J shed 2 bases, and the junction held 3 bases outside the gene matches. Per germline, CDR1 SGHRS and CDR2 YFSETQ. The CDR3 bases are TGCGCCAGCAGCTTGGGGGACAGGTTTAACACTGAAGCTTTCTTT. Its translation: CASSLGDRFNTEAFF.